The clone carrying this T cell receptor beta chain was found once. The sample is drawn from a study of blood T cell repertoires in COVID-19. In the study overall: Sample material is recorded as cDNA or gDNA derived from T cells, B-cell-depleted T cells, or PBMCs.

Clones were sequenced by immunoSEQ multiplex PCR, and TCRdb holds only the in-frame ones, with some missing. This table has tens of thousands of clones, 87% appearing once. Trimming left V 0 bases short and J 3 bases short, with 8 bases between. CDR3 length: 14 amino acids. Germline V CDR1 and CDR2: MNHEY, SVGEGT. This sequence joins TRBV6-2 or TRBV6-3 and TRBJ1-1; weak D call: TRBD1 (5 bases). The TCR sequence derives from a man in his fifties or sixties with active COVID-19. The sequenced material came from peripheral blood. The CDR3 DNA reads as TGTGCCAGCAGTTACTCGCTCAGGGACACTGAAGCTTTCTTT. Translating gives CASSYSLRDTEAFF.